The present T cell receptor (beta chain) was sequenced within a study of cytomegalovirus exposure and HLA in healthy donors. At the level of the study: Both the 120 validation repertoires and the roughly 700 first-cohort repertoires used the same platform, as reported by a later analysis. The study's findings and limits: The study labeled more than 150 TCR beta chains cytomegalovirus-associated.

Profiled with immunoSEQ multiplex PCR; TCRdb holds only in-frame clones, not every one. The table shows 180,000 or so clones, with approximately 90% occurring only once. The CDR3 is made up of 14 amino acids. V lost 10 bases, J lost 6 bases, and 19 bases lay in between. Germline V CDR1 and CDR2: MGHRA, YSYEKL. Comments on this clone: Its antigen is undetermined.

The source of this sequence is a woman aged 25-40 years in good health and CMV-seronegative. Sequenced material: PBMCs. The J gene is TRBJ2-1, the V gene TRBV4-1; D might be TRBD2 (6 bases). The CDR3: CATNPGGKSNEQFF. DNA of the CDR3: TGCGCCACTAACCCCGGGGGTAAAAGCAATGAGCAGTTCTTC.